The subject of this entry is one T cell receptor beta chain. Its antigen remains unidentified. The sample comes from a study of T cells in localized non-small cell lung cancer. Study-level points and caveats: Clonality of T cells reached its maximum in uninvolved adjacent lung, surpassing tumor. Tumor samples were not multi-region, leaving intratumor heterogeneity unexcluded. Among the top 100 tumor clones, a median about 58 appeared in adjacent lung.

Per the germline V gene, CDR1 is MNHGY and CDR2 is SAAAGT. The CDR3 is made up of 14 amino acids. Deletions cut 6 bases from V and 5 bases from J, with 16 bases between. Assay used: immunoSEQ multiplex PCR; TCRdb lists only in-frame clones, some missing. The table shows fewer than 3,000 clones, with 30% to 40% occurring only once. The input for sequencing was normal lung tissue next to the tumor, taken before any cancer treatment. The chain recombines TRBV6-8 with TRBJ2-5; perhaps TRBD1 as D (5 bases). This sequence was found in a man between 40 and 75 years old with stage II lung adenocarcinoma. Written as DNA, the CDR3 is TGTGCCAGCAGGGCAAGGGGCGCCGGGGAGACCCAGTACTTC. It yields the protein CASRARGAGETQYF.